One sample yielded the 2 T cell receptor beta chains listed below, sequenced in a study of T cells in women clearing cervical HPV infection. The repertoire was sequenced with immunoSEQ multiplex PCR; TCRdb's copy has only in-frame clones and lacks some. This table lists some 24,000 clones. The sequenced sample consisted of blood buffy coat. These receptors all come from a woman aged 18 to 69 with a cervical HPV16 infection that either progressed to CIN3+ or cleared (not recorded which).

A note on this clone: Read coverage stops 3 residues before the CDR3 terminus; the germline J gene supplies the remainder. The gene calls are TRBV12-5 and TRBJ1-2; 7 positions agree with TRBD1. CDR1 is LGHNT and CDR2 is FRNRAP in the germline V gene. J lost 2 bases, V lost 3 bases, and 12 bases had no gene match. The CDR3 has 17 amino acids. The CDR3 here is CASGLPSGTEDNYGYTF. CDR3 bases read: TGTGCTAGTGGTTTACCCTCCGGGACAGAAGACAACTATGGC.

Points on this clone: The read terminates 3 residues ahead of where the CDR3 ends, so the germline J gene completes it. This chain joins TRBV5-1 and TRBJ1-2; D not certain. Germline V gene sequence: CDR1 SGHRS, CDR2 YFSETQ. This CDR3 is 15 amino acids long. The covered CDR3 bases are TGCGCCAGCGGCCCACTAGCGGAGGCGAAAGAGACC. It is translated as CASGPLAEAKET. The full CDR3 sequence reads CASGPLAEAKETYTF.